Reported below is one T cell receptor (beta chain). Its specificity is unknown. TCRdb's table, derived via immunoSEQ multiplex PCR, lists solely in-frame clones and lacks some. The repertoire holds about 9,800 clones, with 70% to 90% as singletons. V gave up 6 bases and J gave up 1 base; unmatched junction bases: 8. The length of the CDR3 is 16 residues. Germline CDR1 MNHEY, CDR2 SMNVEV (reference sequence). Time point defined: 10-day in vitro stimulation with candidate neoantigen peptide 2. Baseline for clone expansion was a parallel culture with no peptide. The data derive from a study of PD-1 blockade in mismatch repair-deficient tumors. Study-level findings and limits: Rapid post-treatment expansion, then contraction, generally preceding radiologic response, marked tumor-resident clones.

The sequencing here drew on cells cultured in vitro, taken from a patient treated with pembrolizumab. The rearrangement uses TRBV27 and TRBJ2-2, with TRBD1 identical over 7 bases. The TCR sequence derives from an adult with mismatch repair-deficient cancer. CDR3 protein: CASRNDRVRNTGELFF. The DNA of the CDR3 is TGTGCCAGCAGAAATGACAGGGTGAGGAACACCGGGGAGCTGTTTTTT.